A selection of T cell receptor beta chains follows, all from one sample in a study of T cell changes during pregnancy in multiple sclerosis. Sequencing used immunoSEQ multiplex PCR; TCRdb keeps in-frame clones, though not all of them. The sample contains around 67,000 clones, 92% of which appear only once. The material sequenced was peripheral blood, taken in the first trimester of pregnancy. The receptors were gathered from a female donor with multiple sclerosis, enrolled in a pregnancy study. Both conserved end residues are part of each CDR3. A D gene is named only where the DNA matches it firmly.

d_gene: .; j_gene: TRBJ2-6; v_gene: TRBV6-1; CDR3nt: TGTGCCAGCAGTGACCCCGGACAGAGCTCTGGGGCCAACGTCCTGACTTTC; CDR3aa: CASSDPGQSSGANVLTF
d_gene: TRBD2; j_gene: TRBJ2-1; v_gene: TRBV5-1; CDR3nt: TGCGCCAGCAAAGAGGCGGTAGCGGGAGAGCAGTTCTTC; CDR3aa: CASKEAVAGEQFF
d_gene: TRBD1; j_gene: TRBJ1-1; v_gene: TRBV27; CDR3nt: TGTGCCAGCAGGTACAGGGGTAGGGTTACTGAAGCTTTCTTT; CDR3aa: CASRYRGRVTEAFF
d_gene: TRBD2; j_gene: TRBJ2-7; v_gene: TRBV6-6; CDR3nt: TGTGCCAGCACTAGCGGGAGCGCGGGCGAGCAGTACTTC; CDR3aa: CASTSGSAGEQYF
d_gene: TRBD1; j_gene: TRBJ1-1; v_gene: TRBV27; CDR3nt: TGTGCCAGCATCGGAATACAGGGGGTTCACACTGAAGCTTTCTTT; CDR3aa: CASIGIQGVHTEAFF
d_gene: TRBD1; j_gene: TRBJ1-1; v_gene: TRBV29-1; CDR3nt: TGCAGCGCGTTGACACAACGACAGGGGGCGAGAACTGAAGCTTTCTTT; CDR3aa: CSALTQRQGARTEAFF
d_gene: .; j_gene: TRBJ1-1; v_gene: TRBV28; CDR3nt: TGTGCCAGCAGTTTTTCGAACAGGGTGAACACTGAAGCTTTCTTT; CDR3aa: CASSFSNRVNTEAFF
d_gene: TRBD1; j_gene: TRBJ2-5; v_gene: TRBV7-2; CDR3nt: TGTGCCAGCAGCTTAGACAGGGGGCTAGTCAGAGAGACCCAGTACTTC; CDR3aa: CASSLDRGLVRETQYF
d_gene: TRBD2; j_gene: TRBJ2-7; v_gene: TRBV11-2; CDR3nt: TGTGCCAGCAGCTCACCCGGGAGGGCCTACTACGAGCAGTACTTC; CDR3aa: CASSSPGRAYYEQYF
d_gene: TRBD1; j_gene: TRBJ2-7; v_gene: TRBV27; CDR3nt: TGTGCCAGCAGCAGGGACAGTACTAGCTCCTACGAGCAGTACTTC; CDR3aa: CASSRDSTSSYEQYF
d_gene: .; j_gene: TRBJ2-7; v_gene: TRBV11-3; CDR3nt: TGTGCCAGCAGCTTAGGTCCGCGGGCTAGCTCCTACGAGCAGTACTTC; CDR3aa: CASSLGPRASSYEQYF
d_gene: .; j_gene: TRBJ1-5; v_gene: TRBV7-2; CDR3nt: TGTGCCAGCAGCTTACGAGGGAATCAGCCCCAGCATTTT; CDR3aa: CASSLRGNQPQHF